The 22 T cell receptor beta chains listed next were all sequenced from one sample in a study of vaccination and CD4 T cells after COVID-19. Their antigen targets remain unknown. Oncomine TCR Beta short-read sequencing was applied to DNA from cultured CD4+ T cells. TCRdb re-called the PCR reads through MiXCR, storing one row per CDR3 protein. The table includes 21,000 or so distinct CDR3 sequences, 54% detected once. This sample's treatment: approximately 11-day PBMC culture with coronavirus spike peptide pools or control peptides (ViraFEST assay). The material sequenced was CD4+ T cells from blood, cultured in vitro. Source of these receptors: a human donor who had recovered from COVID-19.

The chain links TRBV6-1 to TRBJ2-7; D not certain. This CDR3 has 13 residues. V dropped 4 bases and J dropped 2 bases, with 9 bases sitting between them. Germline V lookup: CDR1 MNHNS, CDR2 SASEGT. CDR3 protein: CASSAHLTYEQYF. The CDR3 region has the DNA TGTGCCAGCAGTGCTCATCTCACCTACGAGCAGTACTTC.

The chain has TRBV12-3 or TRBV12-4 and TRBJ1-1; 8 positions match TRBD1. The CDR3 spans 13 residues. Trimming took 6 bases from V and 3 from J; bases not matched to a gene: 3. In DNA form, the CDR3 reads TGTGCCAGCAGCCTGACAGGGGACACTGAAGCTTTCTTT. Translation: CASSLTGDTEAFF.

V and J are TRBV24-1 and TRBJ2-1, with 10 positions matching TRBD2. The germline V gene encodes CDR1 KGHDR and CDR2 SFDVKD. The CDR3 length is 17 residues. V trimming: 4 bases; J trimming: 8 bases; junction bases outside the gene matches: 13. The CDR3 is CATSDHLGLASYDEQFF. Written as DNA, the CDR3 is TGTGCCACCAGTGACCATTTGGGACTAGCGTCATACGATGAGCAGTTCTTC.

The chain links TRBV3-1 to TRBJ2-7; 9 bases align to TRBD2. Germline CDR1 is LGHDT and CDR2 is YNNKEL (reference sequence). CDR3 length: 16 residues. The J segment lost 6 bases and the V segment lost 0 bases, leaving 9 bases of the junction unmatched. CDR3 sequence reads: CASSQDLVAGASEQYF. In DNA, the CDR3 is TGTGCCAGCAGCCAAGATTTAGTAGCGGGAGCCTCCGAGCAGTACTTC.

The J gene is TRBJ2-5, the V gene TRBV7-9; no clear D gene. The germline gives CDR1 SEHNR, CDR2 FQNEAQ (reference sequence). The CDR3 loop spans 12 amino acids. Trimming stripped 5 bases from V and 4 bases from J, with 8 bases between. The CDR3 protein is CASSDSSETQYF. The CDR3 nucleotides read TGTGCCAGCAGCGACTCCTCAGAGACCCAGTACTTC.

This sequence joins TRBV27 and TRBJ2-1, with a possible D match to TRBD2 (7 bases). Trimming cost V 5 bases and J 7 bases, with 24 bases left between them. Germline loops: CDR1 MNHEY, CDR2 SMNVEV (reference sequence). The CDR3 has 17 amino acids. The DNA for the CDR3 is TGTGCCAGCAGTCCCCGACTAGCCGGCCCAGGGGTAAATGAGCAGTTCTTC. This translates into CASSPRLAGPGVNEQFF.

This chain connects TRBV20-1 to TRBJ2-3; tentatively, D is TRBD1 or TRBD2 (5 bases each). Trimming took 5 bases from V and 0 from J, leaving 12 bases between them. Germline V gene data show CDR1 as DFQATT and CDR2 as SNEGSKA (reference sequence). The CDR3 runs to 14 residues. CDR3 nucleotides: TGCAGTGCTGGAGGACACTCTAGCACAGATACGCAGTATTTT. Amino acids: CSAGGHSSTDTQYF.

DNA for the CDR3: TGCGCCAGCAGCCCCGTAGCGGGGGCGCAGTATTTT. The encoded protein is CASSPVAGAQYF. The V call is TRBV4-1, the J call TRBJ2-3; 9 positions agree with TRBD2. The germline CDR1 and CDR2 sequences are MGHRA and YSYEKL. V dropped 4 bases and J dropped 10; count of bases not matched to a gene: 3. The CDR3 contains 12 residues.

The chain links TRBV20-1 to TRBJ2-3; D is uncertain. The V end was cut by 6 bases, the J end by 4 bases, with 11 bases between. The germline CDR1 and CDR2 sequences are DFQATT and SNEGSKA (reference sequence). The CDR3 has 12 amino acids. The CDR3 DNA follows: TGCAGTGCCCGCGGCACCCCAGATACGCAGTATTTT. Amino acids: CSARGTPDTQYF.

The V gene is TRBV19, the J gene TRBJ2-2, with D possibly matching TRBD1 (6 bases). CDR3 length: 17 amino acids. Per the germline V gene, CDR1 is LNHDA and CDR2 is SQIVND (reference sequence). Trimming removed 3 bases from V and 1 base from J, with 15 bases in between. CDR3 DNA sequence: TGTGCCAGTAGTATGGGTCCAGGGGACCTGAACACCGGGGAGCTGTTTTTT. It yields the protein CASSMGPGDLNTGELFF.

The chain recombines TRBV11-3 with TRBJ2-1; D possibly corresponds to TRBD2 (6 bases). Germline lookup yields CDR1 SGHNT and CDR2 YENEEA. There are 14 residues in the CDR3. V lost 10 bases and J lost 2, with 15 bases in between. Here the CDR3 DNA reads TGTGCCACTAAGGAGGGCCCGCCCTACAATGAGCAGTTCTTC. Translation gives CATKEGPPYNEQFF.

This clonotype was detected a few times. The chain recombines TRBV10-3 with TRBJ1-1; 7 nucleotides align to TRBD1. This CDR3 spans 13 amino acids. V dropped 10 bases and J dropped 2; count of bases not matched to a gene: 7. CDR1 is ENHRY and CDR2 is SYGVKD in the germline V gene. CDR3 region: CATRQGGNTEAFF. The CDR3 DNA reads TGTGCCACCCGACAGGGAGGAAACACTGAAGCTTTCTTT.

V usage is TRBV15 and J usage is TRBJ1-1, with TRBD1 matching 7 bases. Germline V gives CDR1 LNHNV, CDR2 YYDKDF (reference sequence). The CDR3 sequence is 15 residues long. V gave up 4 bases and J gave up 1 base; unmatched junction bases: 6. The CDR3 sequence is CATSTGQVENTEAFF. The CDR3 bases are TGTGCCACCAGCACAGGACAGGTGGAGAACACTGAAGCTTTCTTT.

V is TRBV12-3 or TRBV12-4 and J is TRBJ1-1; D remains unclear. The CDR3 runs to 13 residues. Trimming cost V 6 bases and J 2 bases, with 10 bases left between them. CDR3 amino acids: CASRLPPNTEAFF. The DNA of the CDR3 is TGTGCCAGCAGACTCCCGCCTAACACTGAAGCTTTCTTT.

V is TRBV7-2 and J is TRBJ2-1; D may match TRBD1 or TRBD2 (5 bases each). Trimming took off 6 bases at V and 4 bases at J, with 16 bases between the two ends. The CDR3 totals 15 residues. Looked up from germline, CDR1 is SGHTA and CDR2 is FQGNSA. Here the CDR3 reads CASRGVGQPYNEQFF. In nucleotides, the CDR3 is TGTGCCAGCAGGGGGGTTGGGCAGCCTTACAATGAGCAGTTCTTC.

This clonotype was counted a few times. This sequence joins TRBV19 and TRBJ2-7, with TRBD2 identical over 14 bases. Trimming cost V 3 bases and J 6 bases; bases outside gene matches: 4. The CDR3 has 15 residues. The germline V gene has CDR1 LNHDA and CDR2 SQIVND (reference sequence). CDR3 amino acids: CASSIGTSGRSEQYF. The DNA of the CDR3 is TGTGCCAGTAGTATTGGGACTAGCGGGAGAAGCGAGCAGTACTTC. Looking up the rest from reference TRBV19 and TRBJ2-7 gives the full variable domain: DGGITQSPKYLFRKEGQNVTLSCEQNLNHDAMYWYRQDPGQGLRLIYYSQIVNDFQKGDIAEGYSVSREKKESFPLTVTSAQKNPTAFYLCASSIGTSGRSEQYFGPGTRLTVT.

The chain recombines TRBV5-1 with TRBJ1-5; D uncertain. Germline V gives CDR1 SGHRS, CDR2 YFSETQ. Trimming shortened V by 0 bases and J by 5 bases, and 6 bases separated the two germline ends. The CDR3 has 13 residues. As DNA, the CDR3 is TGCGCCAGCAGCTTGGATTGGGATCAGCCCCAGCATTTT. It encodes CASSLDWDQPQHF.

This clonotype was counted between two and nine times. This chain joins TRBV10-3 and TRBJ2-7, with a possible D match to TRBD2 (6 bases). Germline V gene lookup returns CDR1 ENHRY and CDR2 SYGVKD. Between the trimmed V and J ends, which lost 6 bases and 3 bases, there was a span of 12 bases. The CDR3 runs 13 residues. The CDR3 reads CAIRRGESYEQYF. The DNA for the CDR3 is TGTGCCATCAGGCGGGGAGAGAGCTACGAGCAGTACTTC.

The CDR3 nucleotides are TGTGCCAGCAGCGTAACTCCTGAGACCTACGAGCAGTACTTC. This gives the protein CASSVTPETYEQYF. This rearrangement joins TRBV9 to TRBJ2-7; D not resolved. This CDR3 comprises 14 residues. Looked up from germline, CDR1 is SGDLS and CDR2 is YYNGEE. The V end was cut by 1 base, the J end by 2 bases, with 10 bases between. The whole variable domain, remainder taken from reference TRBV9 and TRBJ2-7, is DSGVTQTPKHLITATGQRVTLRCSPRSGDLSVYWYQQSLDQGLQFLIQYYNGEERAKGNILERFSAQQFPDLHSELNLSSLELGDSALYFCASSVTPETYEQYFGPGTRLTVT.

The CDR3 nucleotides are TGTGCCAGCAGTTATTCACACCTAGACGGGGAGCAGTTCTTC. Its translation is CASSYSHLDGEQFF. The rearrangement joins TRBV6-2 or TRBV6-3 to TRBJ2-1, with D unclear. The CDR3 runs 14 residues. The germline V gene encodes CDR1 MNHEY and CDR2 SVGEGT. V was pared by 3 bases and J by 10 bases, with 16 bases between.

This rearrangement joins TRBV27 to TRBJ1-1; TRBD1 might be the D (5 bases). The ends were cut back, 8 bases at V and 0 bases at J, with 16 bases in the middle. CDR3 length: 15 amino acids. Germline lookup yields CDR1 MNHEY and CDR2 SMNVEV (reference sequence). CDR3 amino acids: CASGASWSLNTEAFF. The CDR3 coding sequence is TGTGCCAGCGGGGCCTCATGGTCTTTGAACACTGAAGCTTTCTTT.

The rearrangement links TRBV7-2 to TRBJ1-5, with 8 bases lining up with TRBD1. CDR3 size: 18 residues. V trimming: 2 bases; J trimming: 0 bases; junction bases outside the gene matches: 9. From germline, CDR1 is SGHTA and CDR2 FQGNSA. DNA for the CDR3: TGTGCCAGCAGCTTAAGAGGACAGGGATACTATAGCAATCAGCCCCAGCATTTT. Translating gives CASSLRGQGYYSNQPQHF. The full variable domain, with the rest looked up from reference TRBV7-2 and TRBJ1-5, is GAGVSQSPSNKVTEKGKDVELRCDPISGHTALYWYRQSLGQGLEFLIYFQGNSAPDKSGLPSDRFSAERTGGSVSTLTIQRTQQEDSAVYLCASSLRGQGYYSNQPQHFGDGTRLSIL.